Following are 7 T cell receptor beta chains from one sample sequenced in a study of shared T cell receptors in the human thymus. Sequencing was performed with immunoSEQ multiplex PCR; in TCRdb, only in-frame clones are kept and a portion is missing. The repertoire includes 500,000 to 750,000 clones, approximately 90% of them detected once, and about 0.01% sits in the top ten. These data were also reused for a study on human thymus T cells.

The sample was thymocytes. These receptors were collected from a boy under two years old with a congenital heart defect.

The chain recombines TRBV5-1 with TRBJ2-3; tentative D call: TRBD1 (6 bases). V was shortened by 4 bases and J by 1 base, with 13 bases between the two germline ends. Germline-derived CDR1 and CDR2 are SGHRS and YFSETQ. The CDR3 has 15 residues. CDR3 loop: CASSEGQIRTDTQYF. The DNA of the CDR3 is TGCGCCAGCAGCGAGGGACAAATACGCACAGATACGCAGTATTTT.

CDR3 coding DNA: TGCAGCGGCAGGACAGGGGGCGACCCCGAACAAGAGACCCAGTACTTC. Its translation: CSGRTGGDPEQETQYF. The chain recombines TRBV29-1 with TRBJ2-5, with TRBD1 identical over 11 bases. Germline V lookup: CDR1 SQVTM, CDR2 ANQGSEA. V trimming: 7 bases; J trimming: 2 bases; junction bases outside the gene matches: 12. The CDR3 consists of 16 residues.

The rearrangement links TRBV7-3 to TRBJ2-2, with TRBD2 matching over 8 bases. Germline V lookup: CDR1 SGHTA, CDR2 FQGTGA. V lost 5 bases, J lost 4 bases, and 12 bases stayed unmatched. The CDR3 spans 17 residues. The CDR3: CASSVGSGSLSTGELFF. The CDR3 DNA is TGTGCCAGCAGCGTTGGAAGCGGGAGTCTAAGCACCGGGGAGCTGTTTTTT.

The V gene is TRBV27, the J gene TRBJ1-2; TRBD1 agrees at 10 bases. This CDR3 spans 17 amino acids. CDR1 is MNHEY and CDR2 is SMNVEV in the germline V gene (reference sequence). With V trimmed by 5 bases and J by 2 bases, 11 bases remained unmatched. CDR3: CASSGDRGRESNYGYTF. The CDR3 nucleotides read TGTGCCAGCAGTGGAGACAGGGGGCGCGAGTCGAACTATGGCTACACCTTC.

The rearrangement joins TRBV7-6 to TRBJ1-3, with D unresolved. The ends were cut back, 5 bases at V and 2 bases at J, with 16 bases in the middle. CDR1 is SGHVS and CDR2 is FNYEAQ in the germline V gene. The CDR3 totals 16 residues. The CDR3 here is CASSPGGSVPGNTIYF. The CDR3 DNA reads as TGTGCCAGCAGCCCAGGCGGGTCGGTCCCTGGAAACACCATATATTTT.

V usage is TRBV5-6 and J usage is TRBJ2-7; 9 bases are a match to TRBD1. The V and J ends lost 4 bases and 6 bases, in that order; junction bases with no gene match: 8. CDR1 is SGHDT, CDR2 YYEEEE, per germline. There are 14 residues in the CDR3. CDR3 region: CASSSRDREREQYF. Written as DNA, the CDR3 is TGTGCCAGCAGCAGCCGGGACAGGGAACGCGAGCAGTACTTC.

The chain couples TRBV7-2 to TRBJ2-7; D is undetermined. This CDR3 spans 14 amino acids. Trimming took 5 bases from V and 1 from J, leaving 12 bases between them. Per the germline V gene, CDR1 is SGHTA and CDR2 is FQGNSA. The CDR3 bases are TGTGCCAGCAGCACCGCTAGTGAATCCTACGAGCAGTACTTC. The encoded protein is CASSTASESYEQYF.